This T cell receptor beta chain was observed in a study of long-term antiretroviral therapy in people with HIV. As regards this clone: Its target is unknown.

Survey-level resolution applied to immunoSEQ assay v3.0. The assay was immunoSEQ multiplex PCR, and TCRdb's table has in-frame clones only and misses some. The sample contains roughly 29,000 clones, 75% to 85% of which appear only once. Study-wide results and limits: Despite increasing after ART, diversity remained lower than that of transplant donor controls.

With 2 bases clipped from V and 2 bases from J, the junction kept 6 bases outside the gene matches. From germline, CDR1 is MDHEN and CDR2 SYDVKM. This CDR3 has 15 amino acids. The sequence came from a man aged 35 to 55 with HIV. The chain links TRBV28 to TRBJ2-7, with 7 bases fitting TRBD1. The source was unsorted PBMCs, collected 0.3 years after starting antiretroviral therapy. CDR3 sequence reads: CASSLAGTVTYEQYF. CDR3 nucleotides: TGTGCCAGCAGTTTAGCCGGGACAGTCACCTACGAGCAGTACTTC.